A single T cell receptor (beta chain) is shown here with its context. What it binds is unknown. Sequencing was performed with immunoSEQ multiplex PCR; in TCRdb, only in-frame clones are kept and a portion is missing. The sample holds fewer than 25,000 clones, roughly 90% seen once. This entry comes from a study of OX40 agonist ivuxolimab in advanced cancers. Overall study: Patients took ivuxolimab, an agonistic anti-OX40 (CD134) antibody.

Patients were ineligible given autoimmune disease history or systemic immunosuppression. CDR1 is LGHNA and CDR2 is YSLEER in the germline V gene. The V and J ends lost 4 bases and 6 bases respectively, with 18 bases between them. This CDR3 contains 15 residues. Notes on the study in general: With doses of 0.1 to 3.0 mg/kg, CD4+ and CD8+ blood T cells had undergone clonal expansion by week 6. CD8+ T cells averaged more expanded clones than CD4+.

The sequence was collected from an adult with an advanced solid tumor such as melanoma, head and neck, liver or kidney cancer. Sequenced material: CD4+ or CD8+ T cells sorted from blood, taken in a trial of the OX40 agonist ivuxolimab. The chain joins TRBV4-3 to TRBJ1-1, with D uncertain. For the CDR3, the DNA is TGCGCCAGCAGCCTTAGATTAAAGGGTACCGCTGAAGCTTTCTTT. As protein: CASSLRLKGTAEAFF.